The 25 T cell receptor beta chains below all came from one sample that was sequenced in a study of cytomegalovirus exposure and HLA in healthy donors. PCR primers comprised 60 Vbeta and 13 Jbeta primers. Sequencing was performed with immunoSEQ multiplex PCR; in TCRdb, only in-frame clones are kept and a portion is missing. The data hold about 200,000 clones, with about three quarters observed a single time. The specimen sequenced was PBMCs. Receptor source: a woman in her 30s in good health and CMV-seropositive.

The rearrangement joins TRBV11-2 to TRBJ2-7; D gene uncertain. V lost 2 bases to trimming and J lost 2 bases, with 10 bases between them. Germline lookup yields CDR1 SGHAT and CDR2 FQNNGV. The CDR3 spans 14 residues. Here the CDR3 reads CASSLMTRPYEQYF. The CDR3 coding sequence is TGTGCCAGCAGCTTAATGACAAGACCCTACGAGCAGTACTTC. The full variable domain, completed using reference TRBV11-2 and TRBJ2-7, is EAGVAQSPRYKIIEKRQSVAFWCNPISGHATLYWYQQILGQGPKLLIQFQNNGVVDDSQLPKDRFSAERLKGVDSTLKIQPAKLEDSAVYLCASSLMTRPYEQYFGPGTRLTVT.

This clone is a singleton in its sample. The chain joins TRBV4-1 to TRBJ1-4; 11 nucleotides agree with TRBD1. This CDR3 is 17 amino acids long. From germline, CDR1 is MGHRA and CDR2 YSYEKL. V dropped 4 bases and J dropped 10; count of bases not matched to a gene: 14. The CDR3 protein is CASSLTLWDRGDGKLFF. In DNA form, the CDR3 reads TGCGCCAGCAGCCTTACCCTTTGGGACAGGGGGGACGGAAAACTGTTTTTT.

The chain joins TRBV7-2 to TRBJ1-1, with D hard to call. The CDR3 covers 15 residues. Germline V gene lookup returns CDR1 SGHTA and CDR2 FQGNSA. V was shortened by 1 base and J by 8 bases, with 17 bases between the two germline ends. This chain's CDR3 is CASSLDGGRVWEAFF. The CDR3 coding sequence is TGTGCCAGCAGCTTAGACGGAGGGCGCGTATGGGAAGCTTTCTTT.

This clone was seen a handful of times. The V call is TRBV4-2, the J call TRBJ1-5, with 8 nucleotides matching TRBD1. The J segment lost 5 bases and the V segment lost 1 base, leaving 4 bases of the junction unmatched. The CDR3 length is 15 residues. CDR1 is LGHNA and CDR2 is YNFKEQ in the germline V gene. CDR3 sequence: CASSQGTGGDQPQHF. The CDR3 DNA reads TGTGCCAGCAGCCAAGGTACAGGGGGGGATCAGCCCCAGCATTTT.

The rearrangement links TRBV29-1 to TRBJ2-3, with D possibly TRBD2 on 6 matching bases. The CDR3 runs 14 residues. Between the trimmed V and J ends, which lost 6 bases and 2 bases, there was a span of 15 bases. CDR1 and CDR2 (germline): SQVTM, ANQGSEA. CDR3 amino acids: CSVDGGGNTDTQYF. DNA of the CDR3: TGCAGCGTGGACGGGGGTGGGAACACAGATACGCAGTATTTT.

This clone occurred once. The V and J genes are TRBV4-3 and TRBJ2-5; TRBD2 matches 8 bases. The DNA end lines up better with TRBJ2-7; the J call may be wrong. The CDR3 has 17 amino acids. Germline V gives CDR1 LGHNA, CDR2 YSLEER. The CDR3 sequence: CASSQLLTSGPPYEQYF. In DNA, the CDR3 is TGCGCCAGCAGCCAACTACTCACTAGCGGCCCCCCCTACGAGCAGTACTTC.

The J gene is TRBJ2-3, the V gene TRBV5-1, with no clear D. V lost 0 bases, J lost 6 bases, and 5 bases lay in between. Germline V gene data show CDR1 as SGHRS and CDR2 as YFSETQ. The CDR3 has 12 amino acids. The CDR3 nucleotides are TGCGCCAGCAGCTTGGACGAGGATACGCAGTATTTT. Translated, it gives CASSLDEDTQYF.

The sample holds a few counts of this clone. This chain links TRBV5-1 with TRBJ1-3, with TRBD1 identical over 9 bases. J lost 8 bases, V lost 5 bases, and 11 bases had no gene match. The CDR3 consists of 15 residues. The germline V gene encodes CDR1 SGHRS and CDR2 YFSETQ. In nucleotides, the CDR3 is TGCGCCAGCAGGGCACAGGGGGCGCAGGGGGACACCATATATTTT. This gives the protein CASRAQGAQGDTIYF.

CDR3 in amino acids: CSVWTGFSYEQYF. CDR3 nucleotide sequence: TGCAGCGTTTGGACAGGGTTCTCCTACGAGCAGTACTTC. The V call is TRBV29-1, the J call TRBJ2-7; 8 bases match TRBD1. The CDR3 covers 13 residues. V lost 5 bases and J lost 0; bases outside the gene matches: 3. Germline CDR1 SQVTM, CDR2 ANQGSEA.

The CDR3 DNA is TGTGCCAGCAGCCGGGACTATAACACCGGGGAGCTGTTTTTT. Translation gives CASSRDYNTGELFF. The chain employs TRBV7-9 and TRBJ2-2; TRBD2 matches at 7 bases. CDR1 is SEHNR, CDR2 FQNEAQ, per germline (reference sequence). V dropped 5 bases and J dropped 2; count of bases not matched to a gene: 2. This CDR3 has 14 residues.

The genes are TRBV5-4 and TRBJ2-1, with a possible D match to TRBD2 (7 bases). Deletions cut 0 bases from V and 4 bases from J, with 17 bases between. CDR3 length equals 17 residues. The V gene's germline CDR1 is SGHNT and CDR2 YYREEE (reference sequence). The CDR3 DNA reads TGTGCCAGCAGCTTGGGGTTAGAAGGGGGGGGATACAATGAGCAGTTCTTC. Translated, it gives CASSLGLEGGGYNEQFF.

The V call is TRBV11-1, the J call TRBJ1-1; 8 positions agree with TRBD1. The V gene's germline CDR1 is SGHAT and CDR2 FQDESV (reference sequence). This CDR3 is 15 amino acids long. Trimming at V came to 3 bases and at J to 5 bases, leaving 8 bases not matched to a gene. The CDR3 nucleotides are TGTGCCAGCAGCTTCGGTCGGCAGGGGGCAACTGAAGCTTTCTTT. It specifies CASSFGRQGATEAFF.

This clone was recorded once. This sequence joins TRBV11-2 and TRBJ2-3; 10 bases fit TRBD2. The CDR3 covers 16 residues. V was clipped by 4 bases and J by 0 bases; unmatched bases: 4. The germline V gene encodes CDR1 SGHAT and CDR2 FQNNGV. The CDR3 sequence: CASSSLAGRSTDTQYF. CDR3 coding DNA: TGTGCCAGCAGCTCACTAGCGGGGCGGAGCACAGATACGCAGTATTTT.

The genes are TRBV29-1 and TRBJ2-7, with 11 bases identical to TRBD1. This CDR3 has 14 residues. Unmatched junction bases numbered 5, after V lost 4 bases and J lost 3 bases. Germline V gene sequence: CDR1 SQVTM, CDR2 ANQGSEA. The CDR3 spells CSVGRDRGYYEQYF. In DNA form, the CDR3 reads TGCAGCGTTGGCCGGGACAGGGGGTACTACGAGCAGTACTTC.

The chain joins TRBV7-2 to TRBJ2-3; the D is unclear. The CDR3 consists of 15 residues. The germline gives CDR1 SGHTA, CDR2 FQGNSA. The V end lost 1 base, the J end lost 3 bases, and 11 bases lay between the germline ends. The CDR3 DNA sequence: TGTGCCAGCAGCTTAGTTCTCCTAAGAACAGATACGCAGTATTTT. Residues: CASSLVLLRTDTQYF. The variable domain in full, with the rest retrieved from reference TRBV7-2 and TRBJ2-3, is GAGVSQSPSNKVTEKGKDVELRCDPISGHTALYWYRQSLGQGLEFLIYFQGNSAPDKSGLPSDRFSAERTGGSVSTLTIQRTQQEDSAVYLCASSLVLLRTDTQYFGPGTRLTVL.

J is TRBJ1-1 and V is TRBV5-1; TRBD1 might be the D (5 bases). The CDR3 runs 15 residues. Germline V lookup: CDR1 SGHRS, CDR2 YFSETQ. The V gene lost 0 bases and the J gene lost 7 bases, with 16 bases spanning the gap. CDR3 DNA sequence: TGCGCCAGCAGCTTGGAGGCAGGGATCCTGAGTGAAGCTTTCTTT. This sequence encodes CASSLEAGILSEAFF. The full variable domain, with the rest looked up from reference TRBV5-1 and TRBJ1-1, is KAGVTQTPRYLIKTRGQQVTLSCSPISGHRSVSWYQQTPGQGLQFLFEYFSETQRNKGNFPGRFSGRQFSNSRSEMNVSTLELGDSALYLCASSLEAGILSEAFFGQGTRLTVV.

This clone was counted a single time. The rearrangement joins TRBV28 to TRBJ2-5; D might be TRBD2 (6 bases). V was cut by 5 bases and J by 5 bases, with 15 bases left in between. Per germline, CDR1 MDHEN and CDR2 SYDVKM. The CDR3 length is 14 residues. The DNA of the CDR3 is TGTGCCAGCAGTCCTGGGCCTGGAGGGGAGACCCAGTACTTC. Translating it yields CASSPGPGGETQYF.

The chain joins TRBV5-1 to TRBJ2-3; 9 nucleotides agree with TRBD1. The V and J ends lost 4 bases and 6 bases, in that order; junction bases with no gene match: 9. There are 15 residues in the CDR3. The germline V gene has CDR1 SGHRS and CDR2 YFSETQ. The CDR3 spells CASSQTRDRVDTQYF. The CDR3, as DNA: TGCGCCAGCAGCCAGACCCGGGACAGGGTTGATACGCAGTATTTT.

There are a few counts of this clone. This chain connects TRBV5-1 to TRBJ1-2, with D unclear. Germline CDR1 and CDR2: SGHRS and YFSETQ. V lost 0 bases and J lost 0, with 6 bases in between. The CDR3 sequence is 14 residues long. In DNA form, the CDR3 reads TGCGCCAGCAGCTTGGCTAATCCTAACTATGGCTACACCTTC. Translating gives CASSLANPNYGYTF.

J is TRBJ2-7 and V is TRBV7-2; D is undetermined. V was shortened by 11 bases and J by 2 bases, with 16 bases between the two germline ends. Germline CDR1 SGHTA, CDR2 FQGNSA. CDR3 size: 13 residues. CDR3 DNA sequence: TGTGCCTCGAGTAACCCCCCAACCTACGAGCAGTACTTC. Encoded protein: CASSNPPTYEQYF.

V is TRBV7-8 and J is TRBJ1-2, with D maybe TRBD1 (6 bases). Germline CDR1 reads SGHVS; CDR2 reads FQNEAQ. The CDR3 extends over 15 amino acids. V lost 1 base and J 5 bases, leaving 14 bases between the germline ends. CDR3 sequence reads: CASSLVRGQSYGYTF. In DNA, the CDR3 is TGTGCCAGCAGCTTAGTACGAGGACAGTCATATGGCTACACCTTC.

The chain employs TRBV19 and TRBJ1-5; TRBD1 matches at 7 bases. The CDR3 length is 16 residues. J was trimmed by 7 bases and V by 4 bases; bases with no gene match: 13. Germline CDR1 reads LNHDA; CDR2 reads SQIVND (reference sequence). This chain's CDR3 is CASSSDRVFGIQPQHF. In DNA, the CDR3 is TGTGCCAGTAGTAGTGACAGGGTTTTTGGGATCCAGCCCCAGCATTTT.

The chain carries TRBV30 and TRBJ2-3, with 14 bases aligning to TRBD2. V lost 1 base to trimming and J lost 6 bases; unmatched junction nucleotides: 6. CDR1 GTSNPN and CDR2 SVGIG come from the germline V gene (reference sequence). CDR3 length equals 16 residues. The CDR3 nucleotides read TGTGCCTGGAGTGCCGGGACTAGCGGGGGCCGCGATACGCAGTATTTT. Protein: CAWSAGTSGGRDTQYF. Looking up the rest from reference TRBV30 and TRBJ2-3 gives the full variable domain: SQTIHQWPATLVQPVGSPLSLECTVEGTSNPNLYWYRQAAGRGLQLLFYSVGIGQISSEVPQNLSASRPQDRQFILSSKKLLLSDSGFYLCAWSAGTSGGRDTQYFGPGTRLTVL.

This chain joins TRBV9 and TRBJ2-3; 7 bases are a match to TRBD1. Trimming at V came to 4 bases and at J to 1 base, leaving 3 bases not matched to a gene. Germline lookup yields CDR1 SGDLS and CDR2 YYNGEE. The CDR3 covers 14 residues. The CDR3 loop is CASSLGQGTDTQYF. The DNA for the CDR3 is TGTGCCAGCAGCCTAGGACAGGGCACAGATACGCAGTATTTT. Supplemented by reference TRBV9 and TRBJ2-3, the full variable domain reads DSGVTQTPKHLITATGQRVTLRCSPRSGDLSVYWYQQSLDQGLQFLIQYYNGEERAKGNILERFSAQQFPDLHSELNLSSLELGDSALYFCASSLGQGTDTQYFGPGTRLTVL.

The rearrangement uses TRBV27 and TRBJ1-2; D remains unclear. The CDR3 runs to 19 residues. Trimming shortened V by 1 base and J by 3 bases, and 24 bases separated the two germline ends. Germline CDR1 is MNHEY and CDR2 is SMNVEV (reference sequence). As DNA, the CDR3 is TGTGCCAGCAGTTTATATCCCCGAGGCAGCCCGATACTGCACTATGGCTACACCTTC. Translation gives CASSLYPRGSPILHYGYTF.